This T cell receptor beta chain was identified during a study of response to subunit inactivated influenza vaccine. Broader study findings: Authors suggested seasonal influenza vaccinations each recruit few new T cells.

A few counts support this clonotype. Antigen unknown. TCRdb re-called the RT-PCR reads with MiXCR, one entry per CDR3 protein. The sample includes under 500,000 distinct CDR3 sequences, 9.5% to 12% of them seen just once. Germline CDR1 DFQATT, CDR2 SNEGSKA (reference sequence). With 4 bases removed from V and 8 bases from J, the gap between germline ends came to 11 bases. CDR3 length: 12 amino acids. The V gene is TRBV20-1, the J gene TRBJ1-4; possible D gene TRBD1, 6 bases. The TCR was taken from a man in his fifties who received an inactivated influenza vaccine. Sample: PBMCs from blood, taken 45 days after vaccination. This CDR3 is CSAIGGSEKLFF. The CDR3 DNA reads TGCAGTGCTATAGGGGGTTCAGAAAAACTGTTTTTT.